This T cell receptor beta chain was identified in a study of T cells after yellow fever vaccination. The V end was cut by 3 bases, the J end by 4 bases, with 14 bases between. This CDR3 has 15 residues. In germline, CDR1 is LNHDA, CDR2 SQIVND (reference sequence). This clonotype was found a few times. TCRdb reprocessed the 5' RACE reads with MiXCR, giving one entry per CDR3 protein. The top ten hold about 38% of the sample, which has roughly 99,000 distinct CDR3 sequences, 5.8% seen once. This sample comprised CD8+ T cells sorted from PBMCs, obtained 10 days after the yellow fever booster vaccination. The origin of this receptor is a man in his late teens or twenties who received the YFV17D yellow fever vaccine. The genes are TRBV19 and TRBJ2-3; weak D call: TRBD1 (5 bases). CDR3 protein: CASSMVGHRPDTQYF. The CDR3, as DNA: TGTGCCAGTAGTATGGTCGGACACAGGCCAGATACGCAGTATTTT.